The T cell receptor (beta chain) described here comes from a study of beta chain features in type 1 diabetes. Reverse transcribing all isolated RNA meant expressed TCRB transcripts were sequenced. Sequenced by immunoSEQ multiplex PCR; TCRdb stores in-frame clones only, minus some. The sample lists about 230,000 clones, more than 9% occurring once. Broader study findings: Since sequencing was performed on cDNA, cells with high TCR expression could be over-represented.

The CDR3 is 14 residues long. V was pared by 4 bases and J by 1 base, with 11 bases between. The germline V gene has CDR1 MRHNA and CDR2 SNTAGT. The sample holds a few counts of this clone. Its antigen is still unknown. The specimen sequenced was naive CD4+ T cells from blood. This chain links TRBV6-4 with TRBJ2-7; D call uncertain. The receptor was isolated from a woman aged 18-29 years in good health. The DNA of the CDR3 is TGTGCCAGCAGTGTCTTGAGGCAATCCTACGAGCAGTACTTC. It codes for CASSVLRQSYEQYF.